The next 24 T cell receptor beta chains were all read from a single sample in a study of blood T cell repertoires in COVID-19 (TCRdb year 2020). Receptors were amplified or captured by the immunoSEQ multiplex PCR assay. Held by TCRdb, this immuneACCESS table contains in-frame sequences only and omits some clones. Under half of the omission traces to an unresolved V gene where checked; the cause of the rest is unknown. The sample contains some 300,000 clones, 90% of them found a single time. Of the sample, 6.3% falls within the top ten clones. The sample was peripheral blood. The receptors were sampled from a woman in her fifties or sixties with COVID-19, enrolled during active disease.

The chain uses TRBV7-9 and TRBJ2-1; the match to TRBD2 covers 10 bases. CDR1 is SEHNR, CDR2 FQNEAQ, per germline (reference sequence). Losses at the gene ends were 3 bases for V and 2 bases for J; bases not matched to a gene: 4. This CDR3 region has 16 residues. The CDR3 DNA reads TGTGCCAGCAGCTTCAGCGGGGGGGATCCCTACAATGAGCAGTTCTTC. It codes for CASSFSGGDPYNEQFF.

The chain combines TRBV5-1 with TRBJ1-2, with 12 bases fitting TRBD1. Germline values: CDR1 SGHRS, CDR2 YFSETQ. V was clipped by 3 bases and J by 3 bases; unmatched bases: 15. This CDR3 region has 19 residues. The CDR3 DNA reads as TGCGCCAGCAGCTCGCACACCACACCGGGACAGGGGGCTTACTATGGCTACACCTTC. As protein: CASSSHTTPGQGAYYGYTF.

The chain's CDR3 is CASSLAGETQYF. DNA for the CDR3: TGTGCCAGCAGCTTAGCCGGGGAGACCCAGTACTTC. V usage is TRBV7-8 and J usage is TRBJ2-5; no firm D call. Germline V lookup: CDR1 SGHVS, CDR2 FQNEAQ. The V end was cut by 0 bases, the J end by 5 bases, with 4 bases between. This CDR3 spans 12 amino acids.

The CDR3 DNA reads as TGTGCCAGCCGGATGGGGGAAGGACTAGCGGGAGTTAGCTACGAGCAGTACTTC. It encodes CASRMGEGLAGVSYEQYF. The rearrangement uses TRBV11-3 and TRBJ2-7; 13 positions agree with TRBD2. In germline, CDR1 is SGHNT, CDR2 YENEEA. The junction had 16 bases not matched to a gene; V was cut back by 8 bases and J by 3 bases. This CDR3 is 18 amino acids long.

The CDR3 DNA reads as TGTGCCAGCTCCGCATGGGGCCTTAGAACTGAAGCTTTCTTT. Its protein product is CASSAWGLRTEAFF. The chain uses TRBV18 and TRBJ1-1, with D possibly being TRBD1 (5 bases). Trimming stripped 6 bases from V and 5 bases from J, with 16 bases between. This CDR3 has 14 amino acids. The germline CDR1 and CDR2 sequences are KGHSH and LQKENI.

This clone came up once. The V gene is TRBV5-1, the J gene TRBJ2-3; 7 nucleotides match TRBD2. The CDR3 loop spans 16 amino acids. Germline V gene data show CDR1 as SGHRS and CDR2 as YFSETQ. The V gene end was trimmed by 0 bases and the J gene end by 4 bases; junction bases not matched to a gene: 8. The CDR3 is CASSLGRGGGPDTQYF. The CDR3 region has the DNA TGCGCCAGCAGCTTGGGCCGCGGGGGAGGTCCAGATACGCAGTATTTT.

This rearrangement joins TRBV29-1 to TRBJ1-1; 9 bases line up with TRBD1. The germline V gene has CDR1 SQVTM and CDR2 ANQGSEA. J was trimmed by 11 bases and V by 4 bases; bases with no gene match: 8. The CDR3 runs 12 residues. The CDR3 sequence: CSVGQGESGAFF. As DNA, the CDR3 is TGCAGCGTTGGACAGGGGGAAAGTGGGGCTTTCTTT.

The chain joins TRBV2 to TRBJ2-7, with 11 nucleotides matching TRBD1. The J segment lost 6 bases and the V segment lost 8 bases, leaving 6 bases of the junction unmatched. CDR1 and CDR2 (germline): SNHLY, FYNNEI. This CDR3 has 13 amino acids. CDR3 in amino acids: CASLGTGGTEQYF. The CDR3 DNA reads as TGTGCCAGCCTCGGGACAGGGGGTACCGAGCAGTACTTC.

The chain links TRBV13 to TRBJ2-1, with 7 bases matching TRBD2. Looked up from germline, CDR1 is PRHDT and CDR2 is FYEKMQ (reference sequence). The CDR3 runs to 16 residues. With 6 bases clipped from V and 7 bases from J, the junction kept 15 bases outside the gene matches. CDR3 bases: TGTGCCAGCAGTCCTCCGGGACTACTCAAGAGGAATGAGCAGTTCTTC. Translated: CASSPPGLLKRNEQFF. The full variable domain, rest sourced from reference TRBV13 and TRBJ2-1, is AAGVIQSPRHLIKEKRETATLKCYPIPRHDTVYWYQQGPGQDPQFLISFYEKMQSDKGSIPDRFSAQQFSDYHSELNMSSLELGDSALYFCASSPPGLLKRNEQFFGPGTRLTVL.

The chain recombines TRBV11-2 with TRBJ1-2; 7 bases align to TRBD1. Germline CDR1 and CDR2: SGHAT and FQNNGV. The CDR3 runs 16 residues. With V trimmed by 5 bases and J by 5 bases, 14 bases remained unmatched. The CDR3 here is CASSQPAGTEVYGYTF. In DNA form, the CDR3 reads TGTGCCAGCAGCCAACCTGCCGGGACAGAAGTATATGGCTACACCTTC.

V is TRBV4-3 and J is TRBJ1-4; 7 nucleotides line up with TRBD1. V was pared by 4 bases and J by 5 bases, with 7 bases of the junction left unmatched. Germline V lookup: CDR1 LGHNA, CDR2 YSLEER. The CDR3 is 15 residues long. DNA for the CDR3: TGCGCCAGCAGCCGGGACAGCCAGGAGAATGAAAAACTGTTTTTT. Amino acid sequence: CASSRDSQENEKLFF.

This sequence joins TRBV7-9 and TRBJ1-4; possible D gene TRBD1, 6 bases. V shed 2 bases and J shed 6 bases, with 16 bases lying between them. The CDR3 length is 16 residues. Germline lookup yields CDR1 SEHNR and CDR2 FQNEAQ (reference sequence). The CDR3 nucleotides read TGTGCCAGCAGCTTAAATGCCGGGACAAGATATGAAAAACTGTTTTTT. It translates to CASSLNAGTRYEKLFF.

The chain employs TRBV5-6 and TRBJ1-2; TRBD1 agrees at 7 bases. The J segment lost 6 bases and the V segment lost 2 bases, leaving 4 bases of the junction unmatched. Germline CDR1 is SGHDT and CDR2 is YYEEEE. The length of the CDR3 is 13 residues. The CDR3 loop is CASSLPRGDGYTF. CDR3 sequence (DNA): TGTGCCAGCAGCTTACCCAGGGGGGATGGCTACACCTTC.

The chain has TRBV5-4 and TRBJ2-3; 9 positions agree with TRBD2. The CDR3 length is 18 residues. V shed 1 base and J 0 bases; nucleotides not matched to a gene: 9. Per the germline V gene, CDR1 is SGHNT and CDR2 is YYREEE (reference sequence). The CDR3 nucleotides are TGTGCCAGCAGCTTGTCGGCGGGAGGGGGCCTAAGCACAGATACGCAGTATTTT. Amino acids: CASSLSAGGGLSTDTQYF.

This chain joins TRBV2 and TRBJ1-2, with TRBD1 matching over 8 bases. V shed 5 bases, J shed 5 bases, and the junction held 7 bases outside the gene matches. The CDR3 runs 14 residues. Germline CDR1 SNHLY, CDR2 FYNNEI. The CDR3 nucleotides read TGTGCCAGCAGTCGAGACAGGGGAAGTTATGGCTACACCTTC. Amino acid sequence: CASSRDRGSYGYTF. Drawing the rest from reference TRBV2 and TRBJ1-2, the complete variable domain is EPEVTQTPSHQVTQMGQEVILRCVPISNHLYFYWYRQILGQKVEFLVSFYNNEISEKSEIFDDQFSVERPDGSNFTLKIRSTKLEDSAMYFCASSRDRGSYGYTFGSGTRLTVV.

The chain combines TRBV11-2 with TRBJ2-5; 9 bases are shared with TRBD2. V lost 1 base, J lost 5 bases, and 11 bases stayed unmatched. CDR3 length: 17 amino acids. Germline V gene sequence: CDR1 SGHAT, CDR2 FQNNGV. CDR3 sequence (DNA): TGTGCCAGCAGCTTAGTGGTGGGACTAGCCCCCCGGGAGACCCAGTACTTC. It is translated as CASSLVVGLAPRETQYF.

The chain recombines TRBV15 with TRBJ1-1; D uncertain. The CDR3 contains 13 residues. V was cut by 1 base and J by 4 bases, with 7 bases left in between. CDR1 and CDR2 (germline): LNHNV, YYDKDF (reference sequence). CDR3 sequence (DNA): TGTGCCACCAGCAGAGGAGGGAGCACTGAAGCTTTCTTT. The encoded protein is CATSRGGSTEAFF.

This clone was observed once. The chain links TRBV5-1 to TRBJ2-3; D gene uncertain. V shed 0 bases and J shed 0 bases, with 5 bases lying between them. Germline CDR1 is SGHRS and CDR2 is YFSETQ. CDR3 length: 14 residues. The CDR3 DNA is TGCGCCAGCAGCTTGGAACAGAGCACAGATACGCAGTATTTT. Its protein product is CASSLEQSTDTQYF.

V is TRBV7-3 and J is TRBJ2-2; tentatively, D is TRBD2 (5 bases). The CDR3 sequence is 15 residues long. The V end lost 1 base, the J end lost 8 bases, and 14 bases lay between the germline ends. Germline CDR1 and CDR2: SGHTA and FQGTGA. In DNA form, the CDR3 reads TGTGCCAGCAGCTTAATTAACCGGGAAGGAGGGGAGCTGTTTTTT. Translation gives CASSLINREGGELFF.

This clone was recorded only once. The chain is built from TRBV7-8 and TRBJ1-6, with 10 bases matching TRBD1. Per the germline V gene, CDR1 is SGHVS and CDR2 is FQNEAQ. CDR3 size: 18 residues. V lost 2 bases and J lost 9; bases outside the gene matches: 13. As DNA, the CDR3 is TGTGCCAGCAGCTTAACCGCCCGGGACAGGGGATCTAGTTCACCCCTCCACTTT. It yields the protein CASSLTARDRGSSSPLHF.

This chain connects TRBV11-2 to TRBJ2-3, with 11 bases aligning to TRBD2. CDR3 size: 15 residues. The germline V gene encodes CDR1 SGHAT and CDR2 FQNNGV. Trimming took 7 bases from V and 4 from J; bases not matched to a gene: 7. The CDR3 spells CASTSSGRRSDTQYF. The DNA for the CDR3 is TGTGCCAGCACATCTAGCGGGAGGAGGTCAGATACGCAGTATTTT.

This clone has more than one count but fewer than ten. The V call is TRBV19, the J call TRBJ1-6; TRBD1 is a possible D gene (6 bases). Between the trimmed V and J ends, which lost 5 bases and 0 bases, there was a span of 11 bases. Per the germline V gene, CDR1 is LNHDA and CDR2 is SQIVND (reference sequence). The CDR3 runs 16 residues. This chain's CDR3 is CASSDGQSSYNSPLHF. CDR3 bases: TGTGCCAGTAGTGATGGACAGAGCTCCTATAATTCACCCCTCCACTTT.

The chain links TRBV6-6 to TRBJ1-1; TRBD1 agrees at 9 bases. The germline gives CDR1 MNHNY, CDR2 SVGAGI (reference sequence). CDR3 size: 16 residues. V shed 7 bases and J 1 base; nucleotides not matched to a gene: 10. CDR3 protein: CASKTSPGQGNTEAFF. In nucleotides, the CDR3 is TGTGCCAGCAAAACCTCCCCGGGACAGGGGAACACTGAAGCTTTCTTT.

The count of this clone is one. CDR3 loop: CASYLAGASYNEQFF. The CDR3 DNA reads as TGTGCCAGCTACCTAGCGGGAGCCTCCTACAATGAGCAGTTCTTC. The chain employs TRBV18 and TRBJ2-1; 10 bases match TRBD2. V trimming: 7 bases; J trimming: 0 bases; junction bases outside the gene matches: 3. From germline, CDR1 is KGHSH and CDR2 LQKENI. CDR3 length equals 15 residues.